One TCR beta chain is described in this entry. The data are from a study of blood T cell repertoires in COVID-19. Study-level information: PBMCs, B-cell-depleted T cells, or T cells were the source of the cDNA or gDNA that made up the material.

Recruits, aged roughly 18 to 100 years, lived in 25 or so US areas. Recovered Cohort 3 donors showed two negative PCRs, clearance, or symptom resolution. In the study's own analysis: Estimated nucleated cell counts came from reference gene primer amplification. The repertoire was sequenced with immunoSEQ multiplex PCR; TCRdb's copy has only in-frame clones and lacks some. For V, J and clone size, that table is used; D and trimming come from the DNA. The profile shows around 150,000 clones, about 80% of them singletons. There are 15 residues in the CDR3. With 3 bases clipped from V and 7 bases from J, the junction kept 8 bases outside the gene matches. Germline V gives CDR1 MNHEY, CDR2 SMNVEV (reference sequence).

The rearrangement links TRBV27 to TRBJ2-1, with TRBD1 identical over 8 bases. Sequences were obtained from PBMCs or T cells enriched from blood (not recorded which). This receptor was obtained from a woman aged 60-70 years who had recovered from COVID-19. This CDR3 is CASSFIQGARNEQFF. In DNA form, the CDR3 reads TGTGCCAGCAGTTTCATCCAGGGGGCGAGGAATGAGCAGTTCTTC.